These T cell receptor beta chains were read from a single sample in a study of T-cell memory formation after mild COVID-19. TCRdb recomputed calls from the 5' RACE reads with MiXCR, one row per CDR3 protein. The sample shows more than 150,000 distinct CDR3 sequences, about 22% of them seen only once. Sequenced input: PBMCs or a T cell subset sorted from them (not recorded which). These receptors came from an adult woman who had mild COVID-19 (a few samples of this study predate the infection). Cell type and time point are not known. Each CDR3 is given with its conserved first and last residue. Fields, in order: D gene, J gene, V gene, clone size, CDR3 protein, CDR3 DNA. A D gene is named only where the DNA matches it firmly. Expanded clones get a size class; other rows say once, few or many, or leave the size out.

NA,TRBJ1-1,TRBV4-1,few,CASSQSDGNTEAFF,TGCGCCAGCAGCCAATCCGACGGCAACACTGAAGCTTTCTTT
TRBD2,TRBJ2-7,TRBV20-1,NA,CSARGLAGNSYEQYF,TGCAGTGCCAGAGGGCTAGCGGGAAACTCCTACGAGCAGTACTTC
NA,TRBJ2-7,TRBV5-6,NA,CASSLVRTYEQYF,TGTGCCAGCAGCTTAGTCCGGACCTACGAGCAGTACTTC
TRBD2,TRBJ2-1,TRBV24-1,NA,CATSPWTSGLNEQFF,TGTGCCACCAGTCCATGGACTAGCGGGTTGAATGAGCAGTTCTTC
TRBD2,TRBJ2-6,TRBV6-4,NA,CASSPIGGTGANVLTF,TGTGCCAGCAGTCCTATCGGGGGGACCGGGGCCAACGTCCTGACTTTC
NA,TRBJ1-2,TRBV5-6,NA,CASSLDGYRAYGYTF,TGTGCCAGCAGCTTGGACGGATACAGAGCCTATGGCTACACCTTC
NA,TRBJ1-2,TRBV6-4,NA,CASSGPNYVGYTF,TGTGCCAGCAGTGGTCCTAACTATGTCGGCTACACCTTC
TRBD2,TRBJ2-3,TRBV2,few,CASIRLAPTDTQYF,TGTGCCAGCATTAGACTAGCACCCACAGATACGCAGTATTTT
NA,TRBJ1-1,TRBV5-1,few,CASSPWREDYTEAFF,TGCGCCAGCAGCCCATGGAGGGAGGACTACACTGAAGCTTTCTTT
NA,TRBJ2-7,TRBV2,few,CASNGRGNYEQYF,TGTGCCAGCAATGGCAGGGGAAACTACGAGCAGTACTTC
NA,TRBJ2-5,TRBV29-1,few,CSVDSGISQETQYF,TGCAGCGTTGATTCCGGGATTTCCCAAGAGACCCAGTACTTC
NA,TRBJ2-1,TRBV24-1,few,CATSDGASYNEQFF,TGTGCCACCAGTGATGGGGCATCCTACAATGAGCAGTTCTTC
NA,TRBJ1-1,TRBV4-1,NA,CASSQGDSRGTEAFF,TGCGCCAGCAGCCAAGGAGACAGCAGAGGCACTGAAGCTTTCTTT
NA,TRBJ2-7,TRBV7-9,NA,CASSLGETASYEQYF,TGTGCCAGCAGCTTAGGGGAGACAGCATCCTACGAGCAGTACTTC
NA,TRBJ2-1,TRBV11-2,few,CASSHPLGLDRNEQFF,TGTGCCAGCAGCCACCCCTTGGGTCTAGACAGGAATGAGCAGTTCTTC
NA,TRBJ2-6,TRBV30,few,CAWSWASGANVLTF,TGTGCCTGGTCTTGGGCCTCTGGGGCCAACGTCCTGACTTTC
NA,TRBJ2-1,TRBV7-2,NA,CASSQRWQNNEQFF,TGTGCCAGCAGCCAACGCTGGCAAAACAATGAGCAGTTCTTC
NA,TRBJ2-7,TRBV3-1,NA,CASSQDRPGPYEQYF,TGTGCCAGCAGCCAAGATCGCCCGGGGCCCTACGAGCAGTACTTC
NA,TRBJ2-1,TRBV7-6,few,CASSLGGTDEQFF,TGTGCCAGCAGCTTAGGTGGGACCGATGAGCAGTTCTTC
NA,TRBJ2-4,TRBV25-1,few,CASSARGWGNIQYF,TGTGCCAGCAGTGCGCGAGGGTGGGGGAACATTCAGTACTTC